The sequence of this T cell receptor beta chain was determined in a study of technical replicates of blood from several donors. The CDR3 sequence is 14 residues long. The J segment lost 12 bases and the V segment lost 3 bases, leaving 11 bases of the junction unmatched. CDR1 LNHDA and CDR2 SQIVND come from the germline V gene (reference sequence). Libraries were prepared by immunoSEQ multiplex PCR; TCRdb keeps only in-frame clonotypes and omits some of them. This table holds some 67,000 clones, nearly 98% found once. Specimen: T cells isolated from PBMCs. This TCR came from a human donor in good health. The chain uses TRBV19 and TRBJ2-1; 7 positions agree with TRBD2. The CDR3 is CASSIVYGERGQFF. CDR3 DNA sequence: TGTGCCAGTAGTATTGTCTATGGGGAGCGGGGGCAGTTCTTC.